This is a list of T cell receptor beta chains from one sample in a study of shared clonotypes between healthy human individuals. Only in-frame clones appear in the TCRdb table, and some are missing; sequencing was by immunoSEQ multiplex PCR. Found here are 75,000 to 100,000 clones, roughly half of them singletons; the top ten hold about 15%. Source material: PBMCs. The receptors were gathered from a woman in her 40s in good health. Some clones in this sample may be carry-over from other donors' samples. Each CDR3 is given with its conserved first and last residue. Each record gives: D gene, clone size, J gene, V gene, CDR3 protein, CDR3 DNA. D genes are given only for firm matches. The size entry is marked missing in some rows and otherwise reads once, few, many or a size class.

>TRBD2|-|TRBJ2-1|TRBV30
CAWSVHNSGTSGLEQFF
TGTGCCTGGAGTGTACATAATAGTGGGACTAGCGGACTAGAGCAGTTCTTC
>-|many|TRBJ2-7|TRBV7-2
CASRLGGTYEQYF
TGTGCCAGCAGGCTGGGCGGGACCTACGAGCAGTACTTC
>TRBD2|many|TRBJ2-2|TRBV9
CASSVAPTSGRAGELFF
TGTGCCAGCAGCGTAGCCCCGACTAGCGGGAGGGCTGGGGAGCTGTTTTTT
>-|-|TRBJ2-7|TRBV28
CATGGAAEQYF
TGTGCCACCGGGGGCGCGGCCGAGCAGTACTTC
>-|-|TRBJ2-5|TRBV7-9
CASSFTGLPQETQYF
TGTGCCAGCAGTTTCACAGGCTTACCCCAAGAGACCCAGTACTTC
>-|few|TRBJ1-5|TRBV6-5
CASGQPYSNQPQHF
TGTGCCAGCGGGCAGCCCTATAGCAATCAGCCCCAGCATTTT
>-|-|TRBJ1-2|TRBV7-2
CASSRATGTARGYTF
TGTGCCAGCAGCCGCGCGACGGGGACGGCTCGTGGCTACACCTTC
>TRBD1|few|TRBJ1-3|TRBV2
CASVMDRVGNTIYF
TGTGCCAGCGTTATGGACAGGGTGGGAAACACCATATATTTT
>-|few|TRBJ1-2|TRBV28
CASSTPSGARGYTF
TGTGCCAGCAGTACCCCGTCGGGGGCTCGTGGCTACACCTTC
>TRBD2|-|TRBJ2-1|TRBV9
CASSTLAGGNNEQFF
TGTGCCAGCTCGACCTTAGCGGGGGGTAACAATGAGCAGTTCTTC
>-|-|TRBJ2-3|TRBV7-2
CASSLRYERGSTDTQYF
TGTGCCAGCAGCTTACGATACGAAAGAGGGTCCACAGATACGCAGTATTTT
>-|-|TRBJ2-3|TRBV30
CAWIIDSTDTQYF
TGTGCCTGGATCATTGATAGCACAGATACGCAGTATTTT
>-|many|TRBJ1-4|TRBV4-3
CASSQDIIRGNEKLFF
TGCGCCAGCAGCCAAGATATAATACGGGGAAATGAAAAACTGTTTTTT
>-|few|TRBJ1-2|TRBV5-1
CASSFGYNYGYTF
TGCGCCAGCAGCTTTGGGTATAACTATGGCTACACCTTC
>-|-|TRBJ2-2|TRBV20-1
CSARGSGELFF
TGCAGTGCTAGAGGGTCCGGGGAGCTGTTTTTT
>TRBD2|few|TRBJ2-1|TRBV28
CASSPGLVGTSYSPYNEQFF
TGTGCCAGCAGTCCGGGGCTCGTTGGGACTAGTTATTCCCCCTACAATGAGCAGTTCTTC
>-|few|TRBJ2-1|TRBV29-1
CSGPQGQVVFF
TGCAGCGGGCCGCAGGGGCAAGTAGTTTTCTTC
>-|-|TRBJ2-3|TRBV15
CATSRVLAPDTQYF
TGTGCCACCAGCAGAGTGTTAGCCCCAGATACGCAGTATTTT
>TRBD1|many|TRBJ1-2|TRBV5-6
CASSWDGQGTNYGYTF
TGTGCCAGCAGCTGGGATGGACAGGGGACAAACTATGGCTACACCTTC
>-|-|TRBJ1-6|TRBV6-1
CASSDREGRGNSPLHF
TGTGCCAGCAGTGACAGGGAGGGGAGGGGGAATTCACCCCTCCACTTT
>-|-|TRBJ2-4|TRBV2
CASSLFQGANIQYF
TGTGCCAGCAGCTTATTTCAGGGCGCTAACATTCAGTACTTC
>TRBD1|-|TRBJ1-5|TRBV5-1
CASRLTGESNQPQHF
TGCGCCAGCAGGCTGACAGGGGAGAGCAATCAGCCCCAGCATTTT